These 8 T cell receptor beta chains came from one sample sequenced in a study of blood T cells in healthy people across ages (dated by TCRdb to between 2014 and 2016). Library generation was performed with 5' RACE. Sequencing was performed on an Illumina HiSeq 2500. The second PCR ran for about 6 to 12 cycles and used a J-beta primer mix along with a sample-barcoded 5' primer. In-frame beta chains were kept once TCRdb had trimmed the public reads at Q25 with fastp and called clones with MiXCR. When rows share a CDR3 protein, they turn into one entry using the most common DNA and genes. The table for this sample lists 1 million or so distinct CDR3 sequences; approximately 25% of them were counted only once. Approximately 0.7% of the sample is in the top ten clones. The sample also formed part of further work on T cells of mothers and their children.

Material: blood. These receptors were obtained from a girl aged 2 to 9 in good health.

This clonotype was seen a handful of times. The chain employs TRBV28 and TRBJ1-1; no reliable D call. V lost 6 bases, J lost 6 bases, and 11 bases lay in between. This CDR3 is built from 12 residues. The V gene's germline CDR1 is MDHEN and CDR2 SYDVKM. The CDR3: CASSSMGAEAFF. DNA of the CDR3: TGTGCCAGCAGCTCAATGGGCGCTGAAGCTTTCTTT.

CDR3 in DNA: TGTGCCAGCAGCCCCTCGCAGGGACTGGTCACAGATACGCAGTATTTT. It codes for CASSPSQGLVTDTQYF. The chain uses TRBV7-9 and TRBJ2-3, with a tentative D call TRBD2 (6 bases). The CDR3 runs to 16 residues. CDR1 and CDR2 from the germline V gene are SEHNR and FQNEAQ (reference sequence). Trimming cost V 5 bases and J 2 bases, with 17 bases left between them.

The chain employs TRBV6-2 or TRBV6-3 and TRBJ2-7; 8 bases agree with TRBD1. CDR1 is MNHEY and CDR2 is SVGEGT in the germline V gene. V gave up 5 bases and J gave up 5 bases; unmatched junction bases: 11. This CDR3 is 15 amino acids long. Here the CDR3 reads CASSTRTGCGHEQYF. The DNA of the CDR3 is TGTGCCAGCAGTACCAGGACAGGGTGCGGTCACGAGCAGTACTTC.

This clonotype was picked up a small number of times. V and J are TRBV9 and TRBJ2-7, with TRBD2 matching over 9 bases. The CDR3 consists of 16 residues. With V trimmed by 1 base and J by 3 bases, 8 bases remained unmatched. In germline, CDR1 is SGDLS, CDR2 YYNGEE. The CDR3: CASSVTLAGSFYEQYF. The CDR3 bases are TGTGCCAGCAGCGTAACTCTAGCGGGGTCATTCTACGAGCAGTACTTC.

The gene calls are TRBV11-2 and TRBJ1-2; TRBD1 agrees at 9 bases. V shed 3 bases and J 6 bases; nucleotides not matched to a gene: 20. The CDR3 has 19 amino acids. The V gene's germline CDR1 is SGHAT and CDR2 FQNNGV. The CDR3: CASSLGQGERPARKNGYTF. CDR3 nucleotides: TGTGCCAGCAGCTTGGGACAGGGAGAAAGGCCGGCTAGGAAGAATGGCTACACCTTC.

The V and J genes are TRBV6-5 and TRBJ1-1, with D unclear. Germline assignment: CDR1 MNHEY and CDR2 SVGAGI. The V and J ends lost 10 bases and 4 bases respectively, with 10 bases between them. The CDR3 extends over 11 amino acids. CDR3 bases: TGTGCCACCGGGGAGGGCACTGAAGCTTTCTTT. This codes for CATGEGTEAFF.

This chain uses TRBV6-2 or TRBV6-3 with TRBJ2-5, with 7 bases fitting TRBD2. Germline loops: CDR1 MNHEY, CDR2 SVGEGT. The CDR3 extends over 17 amino acids. Trimming removed 5 bases from V and 5 bases from J; junction bases left unmatched: 17. The DNA of the CDR3 is TGTGCCAGCAGTCCTCCGGGACTATCTCCAGAAGAGGAGACCCAGTACTTC. This gives the protein CASSPPGLSPEEETQYF.

The rearrangement joins TRBV28 to TRBJ1-4, with a tentative D call TRBD1 (5 bases). Germline lookup yields CDR1 MDHEN and CDR2 SYDVKM. V was cut by 1 base and J by 8 bases, with 14 bases left in between. There are 15 residues in the CDR3. The CDR3 spells CASSLLPQVIEKLFF. In DNA, the CDR3 is TGTGCCAGCAGTTTATTACCACAGGTGATCGAAAAACTGTTTTTT.